This T cell receptor (beta chain) was recovered during a study of T cell repertoires in cytomegalovirus infection. TCRdb used MiXCR to reprocess the reads, holding one entry per CDR3 protein. The sample shows 300,000 to 450,000 distinct CDR3 sequences, approximately 18% of them seen only once. This CDR3 contains 13 residues. Trimming cost V 6 bases and J 4 bases; bases outside gene matches: 8. The V gene's germline CDR1 is SQVTM and CDR2 ANQGSEA. This chain links TRBV29-1 with TRBJ2-7, with 8 bases matching TRBD1. Sequenced input: PBMCs. The TCR was taken from a human donor in good health (CMV status not recorded). Some clones in this sample may be carry-over from other donors' samples. CDR3 coding DNA: TGCAGCGTCCTCGACAGGGGTCGATACGAGCAGTACTTC. It codes for CSVLDRGRYEQYF.